One and the same sample provided the 30 T cell receptor beta chains below, sequenced in a study of blood T cell repertoires in COVID-19. The table came from immunoSEQ multiplex PCR; TCRdb's copy has only in-frame clones and leaves some out. The sample yields about 90,000 clones, 89% seen once. The sequenced sample consisted of peripheral blood. The receptors come from a man aged 50-60 years with COVID-19, enrolled during active disease.

The rearrangement joins TRBV9 to TRBJ1-3; 9 bases map to TRBD1. The ends lost 1 base at V and 2 bases at J; junction bases unmatched: 1. The length of the CDR3 is 15 residues. Germline lookup yields CDR1 SGDLS and CDR2 YYNGEE. In nucleotides, the CDR3 is TGTGCCAGCAGCGTACGGACAGGGGCTGGAAACACCATATATTTT. It encodes CASSVRTGAGNTIYF.

The DNA of the CDR3 is TGTGCCAGTAATCCAGGACAGGTCCTTGGGGCCCAGCATTTT. Its translation is CASNPGQVLGAQHF. This chain links TRBV19 with TRBJ1-5; 7 nucleotides line up with TRBD1. This CDR3 has 14 residues. Germline values: CDR1 LNHDA, CDR2 SQIVND (reference sequence). With V trimmed by 7 bases and J by 11 bases, 14 bases remained unmatched.

The chain carries TRBV6-1 and TRBJ2-2; D is uncertain. The CDR3 spans 14 residues. Trimming took off 3 bases at V and 8 bases at J, with 13 bases between the two ends. Germline loops: CDR1 MNHNS, CDR2 SASEGT. The CDR3 DNA reads as TGTGCCAGCAGTGAGGGTCAGGCGATGGGGGAGCTGTTTTTT. It encodes CASSEGQAMGELFF.

This rearrangement joins TRBV5-4 to TRBJ2-1; D is uncertain. Per germline, CDR1 SGHNT and CDR2 YYREEE (reference sequence). This CDR3 region has 11 residues. V lost 4 bases, J lost 7 bases, and 6 bases lay in between. The CDR3 sequence is CASSQLNEQFF. CDR3 coding DNA: TGTGCCAGCAGCCAACTAAATGAGCAGTTCTTC.

The CDR3 sequence is CASAGTGPISGNQPQHF. The CDR3 coding sequence is TGTGCCAGCGCCGGGACAGGGCCCATCTCGGGCAATCAGCCCCAGCATTTT. The chain joins TRBV2 to TRBJ1-5, with 9 bases matching TRBD1. Trimming took 8 bases from V and 2 from J; bases not matched to a gene: 13. This CDR3 has 17 amino acids. The germline V gene encodes CDR1 SNHLY and CDR2 FYNNEI.

This chain uses TRBV18 with TRBJ2-5; D is undetermined. The germline CDR1 and CDR2 sequences are KGHSH and LQKENI. The CDR3 is 13 residues long. V lost 1 base and J 2 bases, leaving 5 bases between the germline ends. The CDR3 sequence is CASSPRQQETQYF. CDR3 nucleotide sequence: TGTGCCAGCTCACCACGGCAGCAAGAGACCCAGTACTTC.

This clone was seen only once. The CDR3 DNA sequence: TGCGCCAGCAGCCGAGACAGAAATGAAGCTTTCTTT. Its translation: CASSRDRNEAFF. The gene calls are TRBV4-1 and TRBJ1-1; tentative D call: TRBD1 (5 bases). Germline CDR1 and CDR2: MGHRA and YSYEKL. This CDR3 is 12 amino acids long. The germline V and J ends were trimmed by 4 bases and 7 bases, with 10 bases remaining between them.

V gene TRBV10-3 combines with J gene TRBJ2-5, with 16 bases fitting TRBD2. V lost 4 bases, J lost 0 bases, and 5 bases stayed unmatched. The CDR3 loop spans 18 amino acids. Germline loops: CDR1 ENHRY, CDR2 SYGVKD. The CDR3 loop reads CAISVGTSGGGYQETQYF. CDR3 sequence (DNA): TGTGCCATCAGTGTCGGGACTAGCGGGGGGGGGTACCAAGAGACCCAGTACTTC.

The genes are TRBV18 and TRBJ1-5; D may be TRBD1 (5 bases). Germline-derived CDR1 and CDR2 are KGHSH and LQKENI. The CDR3 covers 15 residues. The germline V and J ends were trimmed by 1 base and 1 base, with 8 bases remaining between them. CDR3 loop: CASSPQGKSNQPQHF. The CDR3 DNA follows: TGTGCCAGCTCACCACAGGGGAAGAGCAATCAGCCCCAGCATTTT.

The DNA of the CDR3 is TGTGCCAGCGGTCGGGGGGGGTCGGAGGAGACCCAGTACTTC. Its protein product is CASGRGGSEETQYF. The chain employs TRBV6-5 and TRBJ2-5, with 8 bases matching TRBD2. The CDR3 has 14 residues. CDR1 and CDR2 (germline): MNHEY, SVGAGI. The V segment lost 8 bases and the J segment 5 bases; nucleotides outside the gene matches: 10.

This chain joins TRBV6-5 and TRBJ2-1; 8 bases are shared with TRBD1. This CDR3 comprises 13 residues. Losses at the gene ends were 6 bases for V and 7 bases for J; bases not matched to a gene: 5. Looked up from germline, CDR1 is MNHEY and CDR2 is SVGAGI. CDR3 coding DNA: TGTGCCAGCAGCCGGACAGGGACTAATGAGCAGTTCTTC. Residues: CASSRTGTNEQFF.

In this sample, this clone turned up a few times. The rearrangement joins TRBV2 to TRBJ1-2, with TRBD1 matching over 7 bases. Losses at the gene ends were 4 bases for V and 4 bases for J; bases not matched to a gene: 9. CDR1 SNHLY and CDR2 FYNNEI come from the germline V gene. The CDR3 is made up of 15 amino acids. CDR3 in amino acids: CASSGDRGLGYGYTF. In DNA form, the CDR3 reads TGTGCCAGCAGTGGTGATAGGGGGCTAGGCTATGGCTACACCTTC.

The chain combines TRBV3-1 (or the pseudogene TRBV3-2) with TRBJ2-1; tentatively, D is TRBD2 (5 bases). The germline V and J ends were trimmed by 0 bases and 12 bases, with 9 bases remaining between them. The germline V gene has CDR1 LGHDT and CDR2 YNNKEL (reference sequence). This CDR3 contains 12 residues. The CDR3 nucleotides read TGTGCCAGCAGCCAAGAGAGGGCAAGGCAGTTCTTC. Residues: CASSQERARQFF.

The rearrangement uses TRBV15 and TRBJ1-1, with 11 bases that match TRBD1. Germline V gene lookup returns CDR1 LNHNV and CDR2 YYDKDF (reference sequence). The CDR3 runs 15 residues. Unmatched junction bases numbered 0, after V lost 3 bases and J lost 0 bases. In DNA, the CDR3 is TGTGCCACCAGCAGGGACAGGGGGCTGAACACTGAAGCTTTCTTT. It yields the protein CATSRDRGLNTEAFF.

This rearrangement joins TRBV28 to TRBJ1-6, with 7 bases aligning to TRBD1. The CDR3 totals 14 residues. J gave up 7 bases and V 3 bases, and 3 bases lay outside the gene matches. Germline assignment: CDR1 MDHEN and CDR2 SYDVKM. The DNA for the CDR3 is TGTGCCAGCAGTTTTGCACAGGGGAATTCACCCCTCCACTTT. This codes for CASSFAQGNSPLHF.

This rearrangement joins TRBV6-5 to TRBJ2-3, with 7 positions matching TRBD1. From germline, CDR1 is MNHEY and CDR2 SVGAGI. CDR3 length: 14 residues. V lost 5 bases, J lost 3 bases, and 5 bases stayed unmatched. The CDR3 sequence: CASSPGQRTDTQYF. The CDR3 DNA is TGTGCCAGCAGTCCGGGACAGCGGACAGATACGCAGTATTTT.

The V gene is TRBV2, the J gene TRBJ2-1, with D possibly matching TRBD1 (5 bases). The CDR3 spans 13 residues. V shed 6 bases and J shed 4 bases, with 10 bases lying between them. Germline V CDR1 and CDR2: SNHLY, FYNNEI. The CDR3 nucleotides read TGTGCCAGCAGCCGTCAGGGTTACAATGAGCAGTTCTTC. Translated, it gives CASSRQGYNEQFF.

This sequence joins TRBV6-2 or TRBV6-3 and TRBJ1-6; D remains unclear. There are 14 residues in the CDR3. CDR1 and CDR2 from the germline V gene are MNHEY and SVGEGT. Between the trimmed V and J ends, which lost 4 bases and 8 bases, there was a span of 12 bases. CDR3 amino acids: CASSSPVSYSPLHF. The CDR3 DNA reads as TGTGCCAGCAGTTCCCCCGTTTCGTATTCACCCCTCCACTTT.

This chain links TRBV19 with TRBJ1-3, with D possibly matching TRBD1 (6 bases). The V end lost 6 bases, the J end lost 4 bases, and 13 bases lay between the germline ends. This CDR3 spans 14 amino acids. Germline V gene data show CDR1 as LNHDA and CDR2 as SQIVND (reference sequence). For the CDR3, the DNA is TGTGCCAGTAGACCGACCGGGACAGGAAACACCATATATTTT. Translating gives CASRPTGTGNTIYF.

This chain uses TRBV6-5 with TRBJ2-2, with 7 bases fitting TRBD1. Germline values: CDR1 MNHEY, CDR2 SVGAGI. V was clipped by 2 bases and J by 3 bases; unmatched bases: 6. The CDR3 extends over 16 amino acids. This chain's CDR3 is CASSYPRQGDTGELFF. CDR3 nucleotides: TGTGCCAGCAGTTACCCCCGACAGGGTGACACCGGGGAGCTGTTTTTT.

The V and J genes are TRBV7-2 and TRBJ1-5; D remains unclear. This CDR3 is built from 15 residues. Trimming pared 1 base from V and 0 bases from J, leaving 7 bases between. The germline gives CDR1 SGHTA, CDR2 FQGNSA. The DNA for the CDR3 is TGTGCCAGCAGCTTAGATTTCTATAGCAATCAGCCCCAGCATTTT. Its translation: CASSLDFYSNQPQHF.

The rearrangement joins TRBV27 to TRBJ2-7; tentative D call: TRBD2 (6 bases). This CDR3 spans 14 amino acids. V gave up 0 bases and J gave up 3 bases, with 9 bases separating them. CDR1 is MNHEY and CDR2 is SMNVEV in the germline V gene (reference sequence). The chain's CDR3 is CASSLSRGNYEQYF. The CDR3 DNA reads TGTGCCAGCAGTTTATCACGGGGGAACTACGAGCAGTACTTC.

The chain uses TRBV5-1 and TRBJ2-3, with TRBD2 matching over 13 bases. The CDR3 is 16 residues long. V lost 5 bases and J lost 4; bases outside the gene matches: 7. Germline V CDR1 and CDR2: SGHRS, YFSETQ. The CDR3 spells CASSRTSGGAPDTQYF. Written as DNA, the CDR3 is TGCGCCAGCAGTCGAACTAGCGGGGGGGCCCCAGATACGCAGTATTTT.

This clone was observed once. The DNA of the CDR3 is TGCGCCAGCAGTCTTACTACCCTCGGGTACAATGAGCAGTTCTTC. This sequence encodes CASSLTTLGYNEQFF. V and J are TRBV5-1 and TRBJ2-1; no clear D. The CDR3 runs to 15 residues. The germline V and J ends were trimmed by 5 bases and 4 bases, with 16 bases remaining between them. Germline V gives CDR1 SGHRS, CDR2 YFSETQ.

The rearrangement links TRBV19 to TRBJ1-5; D is undetermined. Germline V gene sequence: CDR1 LNHDA, CDR2 SQIVND (reference sequence). V was cut by 1 base and J by 0 bases, with 10 bases left in between. The CDR3 is made up of 16 amino acids. For the CDR3, the DNA is TGTGCCAGTAGTATAGTGAACAGTCATAGCAATCAGCCCCAGCATTTT. Amino acids: CASSIVNSHSNQPQHF.

The chain couples TRBV7-8 to TRBJ2-7; 9 bases are a match to TRBD1. CDR1 is SGHVS, CDR2 FQNEAQ, per germline. The CDR3 runs to 14 residues. V gave up 3 bases and J gave up 6 bases; unmatched junction bases: 6. The CDR3 sequence: CASSFGTGSLEQYF. For the CDR3, the DNA is TGTGCCAGCAGCTTCGGGACAGGGTCCCTCGAGCAGTACTTC. Together with reference TRBV7-8 and TRBJ2-7, the CDR3 gives the full variable domain: GAGVSQSPRYKVAKRGQDVALRCDPISGHVSLFWYQQALGQGPEFLTYFQNEAQLDKSGLPSDRFFAERPEGSVSTLKIQRTQQEDSAVYLCASSFGTGSLEQYFGPGTRLTVT.

J is TRBJ2-3 and V is TRBV18, with D unresolved. The CDR3 contains 15 residues. The ends were cut back, 2 bases at V and 2 bases at J, with 11 bases in the middle. From germline, CDR1 is KGHSH and CDR2 LQKENI. CDR3 amino acids: CASSPIRQDTDTQYF. CDR3 in DNA: TGTGCCAGCTCACCAATTAGGCAGGACACAGATACGCAGTATTTT.

This clone was detected a few times. The rearrangement uses TRBV18 and TRBJ2-5; TRBD2 aligns across 11 bases. CDR1 is KGHSH, CDR2 LQKENI, per germline. This CDR3 is built from 17 residues. V trimming: 4 bases; J trimming: 5 bases; junction bases outside the gene matches: 12. CDR3 in DNA: TGTGCCAGCTCACTGCCCGGGACTAGCGGTATATTGGAGACCCAGTACTTC. It yields the protein CASSLPGTSGILETQYF.

This rearrangement joins TRBV3-1 (or the pseudogene TRBV3-2) to TRBJ2-1; possible D gene TRBD2, 7 bases. There are 20 residues in the CDR3. Germline CDR1 is LGHDT and CDR2 is YNNKEL (reference sequence). Trimming left V 0 bases short and J 5 bases short, with 26 bases between. The CDR3 coding sequence is TGTGCCAGCAGCCAAGATTTATGGCCGGTTCATCCGGGGGGCCACAATGAGCAGTTCTTC. Amino acid sequence: CASSQDLWPVHPGGHNEQFF.

The V call is TRBV7-2, the J call TRBJ2-1; TRBD2 agrees at 7 bases. V lost 5 bases and J lost 0; bases outside the gene matches: 4. Germline loops: CDR1 SGHTA, CDR2 FQGNSA. CDR3 length equals 15 residues. The CDR3 coding sequence is TGTGCCAGCAGCGCTAGCGGTAGCTCCTACAATGAGCAGTTCTTC. This gives the protein CASSASGSSYNEQFF.